The 10 T cell receptor beta chains in this list originate from one sample, sequenced in a study of T cell clones after liver transplantation. Profiling relied on immunoSEQ multiplex PCR, and the TCRdb table lists in-frame clones only, not all of them. The sample carries 45,000 to 60,000 clones, approximately 63% recorded once. This sample comprised CD4+ T cells from blood, obtained at the approximately 16-month timepoint. The receptor source for this set is a human patient who received a liver transplant. Some of the T cells might come from the graft donor.

CDR3 coding DNA: TGTGCCAGCAAAGACAGCCCGAACACCGGGGAGCTGTTTTTT. It codes for CASKDSPNTGELFF. The V call is TRBV6-1, the J call TRBJ2-2; D is perhaps TRBD1 (5 bases). Germline CDR1 is MNHNS and CDR2 is SASEGT. V lost 7 bases, J lost 0 bases, and 9 bases lay in between. The length of the CDR3 is 14 residues.

J is TRBJ1-2 and V is TRBV5-1; weak D call: TRBD1 (6 bases). With 0 bases removed from V and 7 bases from J, the gap between germline ends came to 10 bases. The length of the CDR3 is 13 residues. The germline gives CDR1 SGHRS, CDR2 YFSETQ. CDR3 residues: CASSLVQGSGYTF. CDR3 DNA sequence: TGCGCCAGCAGCTTGGTTCAGGGGTCTGGCTACACCTTC.

The sample holds one count of this clone. The V call is TRBV15, the J call TRBJ2-5; TRBD2 aligns across 10 bases. V lost 3 bases, J lost 5 bases, and 6 bases stayed unmatched. The CDR3 sequence is 15 residues long. Germline lookup yields CDR1 LNHNV and CDR2 YYDKDF (reference sequence). The CDR3 loop is CATSSGSGGQETQYF. In nucleotides, the CDR3 is TGTGCCACCAGCAGTGGTAGCGGGGGGCAGGAGACCCAGTACTTC.

This chain links TRBV6-1 with TRBJ2-7; D gene unclear. The germline V gene encodes CDR1 MNHNS and CDR2 SASEGT. This CDR3 contains 11 residues. With 3 bases removed from V and 5 bases from J, the gap between germline ends came to 5 bases. CDR3 region: CASSEWHEQYF. Written as DNA, the CDR3 is TGTGCCAGCAGTGAGTGGCACGAGCAGTACTTC.

The chain combines TRBV21-1 with TRBJ2-2; TRBD2, as called in the table, went unchecked against the DNA. TRBV21-1 constitutes a pseudogene. The CDR3 is 15 amino acids. In DNA, the CDR3 is TGTGCCAGCAGTCTTAAAAAGCGGAACACCGGGGAGCTGTTTTTT. Protein: CASSLKKRNTGELFF.

The chain joins TRBV6-1 to TRBJ1-2; a possible D gene is TRBD1 (5 bases). The CDR3 covers 13 residues. Trimming cost V 1 base and J 6 bases, with 9 bases left between them. Germline CDR1 and CDR2: MNHNS and SASEGT. CDR3 nucleotide sequence: TGTGCCAGCAGTGAAGTTTGGGGGGATGGCTACACCTTC. Translating it yields CASSEVWGDGYTF.

The genes are TRBV7-2 and TRBJ2-3; TRBD1 aligns across 10 bases. The CDR3 runs to 15 residues. V was pared by 3 bases and J by 3 bases, with 3 bases of the junction left unmatched. The V gene's germline CDR1 is SGHTA and CDR2 FQGNSA. For the CDR3, the DNA is TGTGCCAGCAGCTTGGACAGGGGGTATACAGATACGCAGTATTTT. As protein: CASSLDRGYTDTQYF.

The J gene is TRBJ2-1, the V gene TRBV9; 9 bases agree with TRBD2. The V segment lost 2 bases and the J segment 8 bases; nucleotides outside the gene matches: 2. CDR3 size: 13 residues. Germline V gene data show CDR1 as SGDLS and CDR2 as YYNGEE. The CDR3 spells CASSVGLAHEQFF. CDR3 coding DNA: TGTGCCAGCAGCGTCGGACTAGCGCATGAGCAGTTCTTC.

The V call is TRBV11-2, the J call TRBJ2-2; perhaps TRBD2 as D (6 bases). Germline CDR1 and CDR2: SGHAT and FQNNGV. V shed 3 bases and J shed 0 bases, with 14 bases lying between them. This CDR3 is 17 amino acids long. The CDR3 region has the DNA TGTGCCAGCAGCTTTGGGGGAGGTACGGCGAACACCGGGGAGCTGTTTTTT. It specifies CASSFGGGTANTGELFF. The full variable domain, rest sourced from reference TRBV11-2 and TRBJ2-2, is EAGVAQSPRYKIIEKRQSVAFWCNPISGHATLYWYQQILGQGPKLLIQFQNNGVVDDSQLPKDRFSAERLKGVDSTLKIQPAKLEDSAVYLCASSFGGGTANTGELFFGEGSRLTVL.

J is TRBJ2-5 and V is TRBV18; D is uncertain. V lost 0 bases and J 5 bases, leaving 16 bases between the germline ends. The CDR3 contains 16 residues. In germline, CDR1 is KGHSH, CDR2 LQKENI. CDR3 DNA: TGTGCCAGCTCACCACCGAGGACGCAAGATCGGGAGACCCAGTACTTC. This gives the protein CASSPPRTQDRETQYF.